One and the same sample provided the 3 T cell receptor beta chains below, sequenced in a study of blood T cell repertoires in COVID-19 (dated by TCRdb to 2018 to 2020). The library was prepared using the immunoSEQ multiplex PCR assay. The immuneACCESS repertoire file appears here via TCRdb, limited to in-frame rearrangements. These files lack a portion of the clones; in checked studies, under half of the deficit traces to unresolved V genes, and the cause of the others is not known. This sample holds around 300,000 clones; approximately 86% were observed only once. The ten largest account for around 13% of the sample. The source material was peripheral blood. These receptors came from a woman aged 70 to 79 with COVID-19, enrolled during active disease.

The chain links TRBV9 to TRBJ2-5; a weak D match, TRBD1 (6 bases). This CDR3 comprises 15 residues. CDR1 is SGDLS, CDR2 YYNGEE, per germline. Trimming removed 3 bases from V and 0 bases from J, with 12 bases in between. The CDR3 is CASSGHRDHQETQYF. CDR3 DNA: TGTGCCAGCAGCGGGCACAGGGACCACCAAGAGACCCAGTACTTC.

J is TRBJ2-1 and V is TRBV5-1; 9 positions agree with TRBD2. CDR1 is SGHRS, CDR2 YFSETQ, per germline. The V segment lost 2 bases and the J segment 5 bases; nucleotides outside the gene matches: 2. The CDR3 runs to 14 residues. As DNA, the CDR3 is TGCGCCAGCAGCTTTAGGACTAGCGACAATGAGCAGTTCTTC. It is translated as CASSFRTSDNEQFF.

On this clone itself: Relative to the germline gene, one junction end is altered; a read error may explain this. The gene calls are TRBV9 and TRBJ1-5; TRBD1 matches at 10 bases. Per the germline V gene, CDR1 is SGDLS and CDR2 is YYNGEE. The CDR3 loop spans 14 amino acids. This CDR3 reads CASSVTGGKQPQHF. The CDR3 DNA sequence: TGTGCCAGCAGCGTGACAGGGGGCAAGCAGCCCCAGCATTTT. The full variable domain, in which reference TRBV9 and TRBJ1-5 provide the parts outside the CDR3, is DSGVTQTPKHLITATGQRVTLRCSPRSGDLSVYWYQQSLDQGLQFLIQYYNGEERAKGNILERFSAQQFPDLHSELNLSSLELGDSALYFCASSVTGGKQPQHFGDGTRLSIL.